These 16 T cell receptor beta chains share one sample of origin, sequenced in a study of radiotherapy plus CTLA-4 blockade in lung cancer. Assay used: immunoSEQ multiplex PCR; TCRdb lists only in-frame clones, some missing. Here the sample spans approximately 80,000 clones, 70% to 80% being singletons. The specimen comprised peripheral blood, sampled from a patient treated with radiotherapy plus ipilimumab. The receptors were sampled from a human donor with non-small cell lung cancer whose response to radiotherapy plus ipilimumab could not be evaluated.

J is TRBJ1-4 and V is TRBV30; D ambiguous. The germline V and J ends were trimmed by 2 bases and 0 bases, with 13 bases remaining between them. CDR3 length: 16 residues. Germline CDR1 is GTSNPN and CDR2 is SVGIG (reference sequence). For the CDR3, the DNA is TGTGCCTGGAGTAAATCGGGTCCTGCAACTAATGAAAAACTGTTTTTT. This codes for CAWSKSGPATNEKLFF. Filled out from reference TRBV30 and TRBJ1-4, the complete variable domain reads SQTIHQWPATLVQPVGSPLSLECTVEGTSNPNLYWYRQAAGRGLQLLFYSVGIGQISSEVPQNLSASRPQDRQFILSSKKLLLSDSGFYLCAWSKSGPATNEKLFFGSGTQLSVL.

Points on this clone: Other DNA sequences from this sample encode an identical CDR3 as well. This chain joins TRBV18 and TRBJ1-1, with a tentative D call TRBD1 (6 bases). The CDR3 loop spans 14 amino acids. V gave up 6 bases and J gave up 3 bases, with 14 bases separating them. Per germline, CDR1 KGHSH and CDR2 LQKENI. The CDR3 bases are TGTGCCAGCTCCCCCCAGGGGATTGACACTGAAGCTTTCTTT. Encoded protein: CASSPQGIDTEAFF.

The chain employs TRBV11-3 and TRBJ1-2; TRBD1 matches 9 bases. V was pared by 5 bases and J by 4 bases, with 8 bases of the junction left unmatched. Germline CDR1 SGHNT, CDR2 YENEEA. This CDR3 is built from 15 residues. CDR3 DNA: TGTGCCAGCAGCCCAGGGACAGGGAAGAGCTATGGCTACACCTTC. Translating gives CASSPGTGKSYGYTF.

The chain uses TRBV4-1 and TRBJ1-4, with 10 nucleotides matching TRBD1. V was pared by 5 bases and J by 3 bases, with 12 bases of the junction left unmatched. The CDR3 loop spans 18 amino acids. Germline CDR1 is MGHRA and CDR2 is YSYEKL. CDR3 sequence reads: CASSIRTGGIRPNEKLFF. The CDR3 DNA sequence: TGCGCCAGCAGCATACGGACAGGGGGGATAAGACCTAATGAAAAACTGTTTTTT.

This clone was observed a handful of times. The CDR3 nucleotides are TGTGCCTATTGGAACGGACAGAATCAGCCCCAGCATTTT. It is translated as CAYWNGQNQPQHF. The chain carries TRBV30 and TRBJ1-5, with D tentatively TRBD1 (6 bases). CDR1 is GTSNPN and CDR2 is SVGIG in the germline V gene (reference sequence). This CDR3 contains 13 residues. V lost 7 bases, J lost 4 bases, and 14 bases lay in between.

This clone has just a few counts. The chain recombines TRBV5-1 with TRBJ1-1; a possible D gene is TRBD1 (6 bases). CDR3 size: 14 residues. V lost 3 bases and J 0 bases, leaving 9 bases between the germline ends. Germline CDR1 is SGHRS and CDR2 is YFSETQ. The CDR3 region is CASSSDRMNTEAFF. The CDR3 DNA reads as TGCGCCAGCAGCTCAGACAGGATGAACACTGAAGCTTTCTTT.

The genes are TRBV19 and TRBJ2-5; D is possibly TRBD1 (6 bases). Germline loops: CDR1 LNHDA, CDR2 SQIVND (reference sequence). Trimming took off 4 bases at V and 2 bases at J, with 14 bases between the two ends. This CDR3 region has 15 residues. CDR3 protein: CASSTRLGQQETQYF. CDR3 in DNA: TGTGCCAGTAGTACCCGACTGGGACAACAAGAGACCCAGTACTTC. Complete variable domain (other parts from reference TRBV19 and TRBJ2-5): DGGITQSPKYLFRKEGQNVTLSCEQNLNHDAMYWYRQDPGQGLRLIYYSQIVNDFQKGDIAEGYSVSREKKESFPLTVTSAQKNPTAFYLCASSTRLGQQETQYFGPGTRLLVL.

With regard to this clone: One end of the junction fails to match germline, which may point to a read error. The chain recombines TRBV4-1 with TRBJ2-7; weak D call: TRBD2 (6 bases). The length of the CDR3 is 16 residues. In germline, CDR1 is MGHRA, CDR2 YSYEKL. The chain's CDR3 is CASSPLTIGGNYEQYF. CDR3 nucleotides: TGTGCCAGCAGCCCACTGACCATCGGGGGAAACTACGAGCAGTACTTC.

This chain's CDR3 is CASSARTSGRATQYF. Written as DNA, the CDR3 is TGTGCCAGCAGCGCCCGGACTAGCGGGAGAGCCACGCAGTATTTT. The chain is built from TRBV7-9 and TRBJ2-3; 13 bases map to TRBD2. CDR1 is SEHNR and CDR2 is FQNEAQ in the germline V gene (reference sequence). The CDR3 runs 15 residues. With 5 bases clipped from V and 9 bases from J, the junction kept 8 bases outside the gene matches.

The chain carries TRBV6-1 and TRBJ2-1; no firm D call. The CDR3 extends over 13 amino acids. Trimming took 4 bases from V and 9 from J, leaving 13 bases between them. Germline CDR1 is MNHNS and CDR2 is SASEGT. The CDR3 spells CASSGPQRSEQFF. The DNA of the CDR3 is TGTGCCAGCAGTGGACCCCAGAGGAGTGAGCAGTTCTTC.

The chain carries TRBV29-1 and TRBJ1-1; no firm D call. Per the germline V gene, CDR1 is SQVTM and CDR2 is ANQGSEA. The CDR3 spans 13 residues. V lost 7 bases to trimming and J lost 1 base, with 13 bases between them. Written as DNA, the CDR3 is TGCAGCGAGGAGGTCGGGGAGAACACTGAAGCTTTCTTT. This encodes CSEEVGENTEAFF.

This chain joins TRBV7-2 and TRBJ1-6; D unresolved. V was pared by 0 bases and J by 14 bases, with 8 bases between. Germline loops: CDR1 SGHTA, CDR2 FQGNSA. The CDR3 covers 12 residues. This CDR3 reads CASSLAVSTLHF. CDR3 sequence (DNA): TGTGCCAGCAGCTTAGCTGTTAGCACCCTCCACTTT.

The V and J genes are TRBV2 and TRBJ1-2, with D possibly TRBD1 on 5 matching bases. The CDR3 runs 13 residues. V was clipped by 1 base and J by 8 bases, with 11 bases between them. Germline V gives CDR1 SNHLY, CDR2 FYNNEI. This chain's CDR3 is CASSEGRAGGYTF. CDR3 bases: TGTGCCAGCAGTGAAGGCAGGGCAGGGGGCTACACCTTC. Filled out from reference TRBV2 and TRBJ1-2, the complete variable domain reads EPEVTQTPSHQVTQMGQEVILRCVPISNHLYFYWYRQILGQKVEFLVSFYNNEISEKSEIFDDQFSVERPDGSNFTLKIRSTKLEDSAMYFCASSEGRAGGYTFGSGTRLTVV.

The chain joins TRBV7-7 to TRBJ2-5; 14 bases map to TRBD2. This CDR3 comprises 18 residues. Trimming cost V 5 bases and J 2 bases; bases outside gene matches: 10. CDR1 and CDR2 (germline): SSHAT, FNYEAQ (reference sequence). CDR3 sequence (DNA): TGTGCCAGCAGCCCAGTCGGACTAGCGGGGGGTTATCAAGAGACCCAGTACTTC. Translated: CASSPVGLAGGYQETQYF.

The V and J genes are TRBV5-7 and TRBJ2-7; a possible D gene is TRBD2 (7 bases). TRBV5-7 is flagged as an ORF with uncertain function. V was pared by 10 bases and J by 2 bases, with 19 bases between. The CDR3 is 14 residues long. CDR3 loop: CALRWGRGTYEQYF. The CDR3 nucleotides are TGTGCCCTCCGTTGGGGGCGGGGGACCTACGAGCAGTACTTC.

The chain recombines TRBV6-1 with TRBJ1-5; no reliable D call. Trimming cost V 5 bases and J 3 bases, with 11 bases left between them. The CDR3 length is 14 residues. Germline V gene sequence: CDR1 MNHNS, CDR2 SASEGT. In DNA form, the CDR3 reads TGTGCCAGCAGTCCCGGACGGGACAATCAGCCCCAGCATTTT. It encodes CASSPGRDNQPQHF.